This T cell receptor beta chain was obtained from a study of Ad26.COV2.S vaccination and SARS-CoV-2 variants. Overall study context: Intramuscular Ad26.COV2.S at 5x10^10 or 1x10^11 viral particles.

Treatment: around 19 received Ad26.COV2.S at low or high dose, single or two shots; several received placebo; per-sample allocation not given. Sample collection was performed on day 63 after the first vaccine or placebo injection. This table comes from immunoSEQ multiplex PCR, and its TCRdb copy is limited to in-frame clones, with some not included. The sample includes 510,000 or so clones, roughly 89% seen only once; the top ten take 9.5% to 15%. CDR1 and CDR2 from the germline V gene are MNHEY and SVGAGI. V shed 6 bases, J shed 4 bases, and the junction held 6 bases outside the gene matches. The CDR3 contains 15 residues.

This TCR came from a person aged 18-65 years who received the Ad26.COV2.S COVID-19 vaccine or a placebo. This sequence joins TRBV6-5 and TRBJ2-3, with 11 bases identical to TRBD2. Here the sequenced sample was peripheral blood, taken in a trial of Ad26.COV2.S vaccine versus placebo. For the CDR3, the DNA is TGTGCCAGCAGCCCGACTAGCGGGGCCGCAGATACGCAGTATTTT. Residues: CASSPTSGAADTQYF.